A single sample gave rise to the 12 T cell receptor beta chains below, sequenced in a study of HIV-infected patients and healthy controls. cDNA was made from 500 ng RNA using alpha and beta constant primers. Each of the alpha and beta chains got its own library through chain-specific third strand synthesis with indices. TCRdb itself ran the 5' RACE reads through MiXCR, one entry per CDR3 protein. There are around 20,000 distinct CDR3 sequences in the sample; more than 9% occur only once, and roughly 11% lies in the top ten. All unsorted peripheral T cells were captured because whole blood was used without fractionation. Sequenced: blood. These receptors came from an adult in good health.

By frequency in the sample, this clonotype is medium-sized. The chain couples TRBV6-5 to TRBJ2-3; TRBD2 aligns across 13 bases. CDR1 and CDR2 from the germline V gene are MNHEY and SVGAGI. The CDR3 is 17 residues long. V shed 6 bases and J 1 base; nucleotides not matched to a gene: 7. The CDR3 nucleotides are TGTGCCAGCAGATTAACCGGGACTAGCGGGGGCACAGATACGCAGTATTTT. It translates to CASRLTGTSGGTDTQYF.

This sequence joins TRBV5-4 and TRBJ2-7, with D perhaps TRBD1 (5 bases). Trimming pared 1 base from V and 2 bases from J, leaving 7 bases between. The germline CDR1 and CDR2 sequences are SGHNT and YYREEE (reference sequence). This CDR3 contains 13 residues. The CDR3 nucleotides are TGTGCCAGCAGCTTGACAGGTACCTACGAGCAGTACTTC. It codes for CASSLTGTYEQYF.

The V call is TRBV7-2, the J call TRBJ2-3; no clear D. The V end lost 5 bases, the J end lost 6 bases, and 15 bases lay between the germline ends. The CDR3 consists of 14 residues. Germline CDR1 is SGHTA and CDR2 is FQGNSA. The CDR3 region is CASSPPPARDTQYF. The CDR3 DNA follows: TGTGCCAGCAGCCCGCCCCCAGCCCGGGATACGCAGTATTTT.

Relative to its sample, this clonotype is medium-sized. V is TRBV2 and J is TRBJ2-6, with a possible D match to TRBD1 (8 bases). V lost 8 bases and J 4 bases, leaving 21 bases between the germline ends. The CDR3 spans 17 residues. Germline V lookup: CDR1 SNHLY, CDR2 FYNNEI. The CDR3 DNA is TGTGCCAGCGGTTTTGGACAGGGAGGGTACGGGGCCAACGTCCTGACTTTC. Its protein is CASGFGQGGYGANVLTF.

This clonotype has a count of ten or more. This chain uses TRBV29-1 with TRBJ2-1, with D perhaps TRBD2 (6 bases). Trimming removed 3 bases from V and 7 bases from J, with 13 bases in between. There are 13 residues in the CDR3. The germline CDR1 and CDR2 sequences are SQVTM and ANQGSEA. The CDR3 region has the DNA TGCAGCGTTGAGCGGGGTTTAAGGAATGAGCAGTTCTTC. Translating it yields CSVERGLRNEQFF.

The chain couples TRBV7-8 to TRBJ2-6; the D is unclear. This CDR3 is built from 13 residues. V gave up 5 bases and J gave up 5 bases, with 7 bases separating them. Germline CDR1 and CDR2: SGHVS and FQNEAQ. The CDR3 bases are TGTGCCAGCAGCCCCCCGAGGGCCAACGTCCTGACTTTC. Protein product: CASSPPRANVLTF.

This clonotype was seen repeatedly, ten times or more. The chain combines TRBV7-9 with TRBJ1-1; 7 positions agree with TRBD1. V lost 5 bases to trimming and J lost 2 bases; unmatched junction nucleotides: 11. The CDR3 runs to 16 residues. CDR1 and CDR2 from the germline V gene are SEHNR and FQNEAQ (reference sequence). CDR3 nucleotide sequence: TGTGCCAGCAGCCTGCCCGGACAGGACCTAAACACTGAAGCTTTCTTT. Its translation is CASSLPGQDLNTEAFF.

This clonotype has ten or more counts. J is TRBJ2-5 and V is TRBV20-1; D unclear. The CDR3 is 12 residues long. Germline CDR1 reads DFQATT; CDR2 reads SNEGSKA (reference sequence). Trimming left V 1 base short and J 5 bases short, with 8 bases between. This CDR3 is CSARVPQETQYF. In nucleotides, the CDR3 is TGCAGTGCTAGAGTCCCTCAGGAGACCCAGTACTTC.

This clonotype rates as medium-sized (0.01 to 0.1%). This chain connects TRBV7-2 to TRBJ2-3; D remains unclear. The CDR3 loop spans 16 amino acids. Trimming shortened V by 1 base and J by 3 bases, and 14 bases separated the two germline ends. In germline, CDR1 is SGHTA, CDR2 FQGNSA. CDR3 sequence: CASSLGISSKTDTQYF. The DNA for the CDR3 is TGTGCCAGCAGCTTAGGAATTAGTTCAAAGACAGATACGCAGTATTTT.

This clonotype ranks as medium-sized. The rearrangement links TRBV10-3 to TRBJ2-5, with TRBD2 identical over 9 bases. Germline CDR1 reads ENHRY; CDR2 reads SYGVKD. V lost 10 bases and J lost 2; bases outside the gene matches: 11. This CDR3 region has 15 residues. This CDR3 is CATAEAGGTQETQYF. CDR3 in DNA: TGTGCCACCGCAGAAGCGGGGGGTACTCAAGAGACCCAGTACTTC.

This clonotype was picked up a small number of times. The chain couples TRBV5-1 to TRBJ1-2; D is uncertain. The germline V gene has CDR1 SGHRS and CDR2 YFSETQ. Trimming pared 0 bases from V and 4 bases from J, leaving 10 bases between. The length of the CDR3 is 14 residues. CDR3 sequence reads: CASSLGPSLYGYTF. The CDR3 DNA reads as TGCGCCAGCAGCTTGGGACCTTCCCTCTATGGCTACACCTTC. The full variable domain, in which reference TRBV5-1 and TRBJ1-2 provide the parts outside the CDR3, is KAGVTQTPRYLIKTRGQQVTLSCSPISGHRSVSWYQQTPGQGLQFLFEYFSETQRNKGNFPGRFSGRQFSNSRSEMNVSTLELGDSALYLCASSLGPSLYGYTFGSGTRLTVV.

The V and J genes are TRBV9 and TRBJ1-2, with a weak D call TRBD1 (5 bases). CDR1 and CDR2 from the germline V gene are SGDLS and YYNGEE. The CDR3 spans 15 residues. Trimming removed 0 bases at V and 3 bases at J, with 12 bases between. DNA for the CDR3: TGTGCCAGCAGCGTAGGCGGCATGGGGGACTATGGCTACACCTTC. Its protein is CASSVGGMGDYGYTF.